Included here is one T cell receptor beta chain sequence, with context. These data come from a study of CD8 T cells in Susac syndrome. Overall study: Patients with Susac syndrome were therapy-naive, on corticosteroids, or on intravenous immunoglobulin alone at the time that blood was drawn.

Random hexamers served to reverse transcribe roughly 0.45 to 1 ug RNA. It was immunoSEQ multiplex PCR that amplified TCR beta CDR3 across 54 Vbeta and 13 Jbeta. Each CDR3 protein gets one entry after TCRdb re-called the immunoSEQ multiplex PCR reads with MiXCR. This table holds 110,000 to 150,000 distinct CDR3 sequences, around 95% found once. V gave up 6 bases and J gave up 5 bases; unmatched junction bases: 18. CDR3 size: 18 residues. Germline values: CDR1 SGHAT, CDR2 FQNNGV. Sequencing of TCR beta covered CD8+ and CD4+ T cells obtained from blood. The patients with Susac syndrome satisfied recently defined diagnostic criteria for either definite or probable disease.

The source is a human donor with Susac syndrome. The chain recombines TRBV11-2 with TRBJ2-5; 10 nucleotides line up with TRBD1. The sample consisted of CD4+ T cells from PBMCs. The CDR3 reads CASRRAPGRDRGGETQYF. The CDR3 DNA follows: TGTGCCAGCAGAAGAGCCCCCGGCCGGGACAGGGGTGGGGAGACCCAGTACTTC. Full variable domain (rest looked up from reference TRBV11-2 and TRBJ2-5): EAGVAQSPRYKIIEKRQSVAFWCNPISGHATLYWYQQILGQGPKLLIQFQNNGVVDDSQLPKDRFSAERLKGVDSTLKIQPAKLEDSAVYLCASRRAPGRDRGGETQYFGPGTRLLVL.